This T cell receptor beta chain was sequenced during a study of blood T cell repertoires in COVID-19. Study at large: PBMCs, B-cell-depleted T cells, or T cells were the source of the cDNA or gDNA that made up the material.

This CDR3 region has 15 residues. Per germline, CDR1 SGDLS and CDR2 YYNGEE. V was shortened by 4 bases and J by 0 bases, with 11 bases between the two germline ends. How the authors handled the data: Amplification with reference gene primers provided the estimates of nucleated cell counts. Using immunoSEQ multiplex PCR, the repertoire was profiled, and TCRdb retains in-frame clones only, with some absent. V and J calls and clone size are copied from that table; D and trimming were computed from the DNA. Here the sample spans fewer than 350,000 clones, roughly nine tenths being singletons. V gene TRBV9 combines with J gene TRBJ1-5; no reliable D call. This sequence originates from a middle-aged man with active or convalescent COVID-19. Source material: peripheral blood. The DNA for the CDR3 is TGTGCCAGCAGCCCCTGGCCGGGTAGCAATCAGCCCCAGCATTTT. Translating it yields CASSPWPGSNQPQHF.